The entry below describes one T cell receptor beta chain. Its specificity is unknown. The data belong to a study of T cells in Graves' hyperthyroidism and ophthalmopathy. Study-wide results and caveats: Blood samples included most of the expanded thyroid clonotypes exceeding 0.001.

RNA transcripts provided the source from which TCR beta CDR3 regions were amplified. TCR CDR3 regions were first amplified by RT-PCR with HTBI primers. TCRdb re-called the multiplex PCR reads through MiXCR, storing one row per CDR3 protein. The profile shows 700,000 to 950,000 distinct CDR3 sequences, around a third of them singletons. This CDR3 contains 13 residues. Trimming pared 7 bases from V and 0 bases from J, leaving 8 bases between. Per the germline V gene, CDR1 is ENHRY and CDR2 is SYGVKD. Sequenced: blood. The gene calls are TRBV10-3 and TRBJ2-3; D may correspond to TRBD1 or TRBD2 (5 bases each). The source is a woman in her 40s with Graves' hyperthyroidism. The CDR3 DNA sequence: TGTGCCATCACAGGGAGTAGCACAGATACGCAGTATTTT. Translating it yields CAITGSSTDTQYF.